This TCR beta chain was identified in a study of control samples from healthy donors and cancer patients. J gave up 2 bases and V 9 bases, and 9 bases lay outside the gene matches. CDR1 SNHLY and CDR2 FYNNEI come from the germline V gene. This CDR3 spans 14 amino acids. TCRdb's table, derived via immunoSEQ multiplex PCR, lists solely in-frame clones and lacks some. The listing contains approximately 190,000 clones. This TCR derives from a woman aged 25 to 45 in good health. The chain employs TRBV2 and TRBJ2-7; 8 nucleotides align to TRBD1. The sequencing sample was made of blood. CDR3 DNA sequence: TGTGCCAGTCAACTAGGACAGGGAGCCTACGAGCAGTACTTC. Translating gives CASQLGQGAYEQYF. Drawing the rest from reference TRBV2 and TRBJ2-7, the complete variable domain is EPEVTQTPSHQVTQMGQEVILRCVPISNHLYFYWYRQILGQKVEFLVSFYNNEISEKSEIFDDQFSVERPDGSNFTLKIRSTKLEDSAMYFCASQLGQGAYEQYFGPGTRLTVT.